There are a few counts of the clone carrying this T cell receptor (beta chain). Germline V lookup: CDR1 SEHNR, CDR2 FQNEAQ (reference sequence). The CDR3 length is 14 residues. Trimming took 5 bases from V and 0 from J, leaving 8 bases between them. These data come from a study of patients and donors after allogeneic stem cell transplantation. MiXCR, applied by TCRdb to the RT-PCR reads, yields one record per CDR3 protein. Found here are roughly 200,000 distinct CDR3 sequences, roughly 38% of them singletons; the top ten hold approximately 10%. What was sequenced was blood, either unsorted or a sorted T cell fraction (not recorded which). The TCR originated in a human donor who was either an allogeneic HSCT recipient or a stem cell or donor lymphocyte infusion donor (not recorded which). It is not recorded whose cells these are; they may come from a transplant donor. The chain uses TRBV7-9 and TRBJ1-3; D unclear. CDR3 DNA: TGTGCCAGCAGCAACGGGATCTCTGGAAACACCATATATTTT. Residues: CASSNGISGNTIYF.